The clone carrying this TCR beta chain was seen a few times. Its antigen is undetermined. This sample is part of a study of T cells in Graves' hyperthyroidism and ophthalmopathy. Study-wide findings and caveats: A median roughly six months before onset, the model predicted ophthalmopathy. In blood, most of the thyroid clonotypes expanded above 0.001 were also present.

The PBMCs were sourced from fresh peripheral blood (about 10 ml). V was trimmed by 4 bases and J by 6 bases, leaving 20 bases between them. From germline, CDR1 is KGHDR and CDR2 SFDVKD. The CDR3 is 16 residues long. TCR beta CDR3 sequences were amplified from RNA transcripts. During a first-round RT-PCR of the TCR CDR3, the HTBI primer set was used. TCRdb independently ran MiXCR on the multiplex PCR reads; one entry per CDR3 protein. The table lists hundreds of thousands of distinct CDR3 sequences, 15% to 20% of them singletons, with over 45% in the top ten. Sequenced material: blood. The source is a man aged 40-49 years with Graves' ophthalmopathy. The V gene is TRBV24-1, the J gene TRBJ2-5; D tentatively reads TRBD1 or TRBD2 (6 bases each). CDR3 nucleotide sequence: TGTGCCACCAGTGACGCACCCAAGGGGGGCCTTAAGACCCAGTACTTC. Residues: CATSDAPKGGLKTQYF.